These 10 T cell receptor beta chains were all obtained from the same sample, sequenced in a study of shared T cell receptors in the human thymus. The table came from immunoSEQ multiplex PCR; TCRdb's copy has only in-frame clones and leaves some out. The sample yields 500,000 to 550,000 clones, 78% seen once. In addition, the sample was reused for a study of human thymus T cells.

The sample comprised thymocytes. Source of these receptors: a boy younger than two with a congenital heart defect.

CDR3 region: CASSPPSGRAGQFF. For the CDR3, the DNA is TGTGCCAGCAGCCCACCTAGCGGGAGGGCCGGGCAGTTCTTC. This chain connects TRBV7-9 to TRBJ2-1; 12 positions match TRBD2. The germline V gene encodes CDR1 SEHNR and CDR2 FQNEAQ (reference sequence). The CDR3 is 14 amino acids. The ends lost 5 bases at V and 12 bases at J; junction bases unmatched: 8.

This chain uses TRBV7-2 with TRBJ1-1; 7 bases map to TRBD1. Looked up from germline, CDR1 is SGHTA and CDR2 is FQGNSA. Unmatched junction bases numbered 15, after V lost 2 bases and J lost 12 bases. The CDR3 spans 15 residues. CDR3 in amino acids: CASSLSLLRGRGPFF. CDR3 in DNA: TGTGCCAGCAGCTTAAGTCTTTTAAGGGGGCGCGGGCCTTTCTTT.

The chain combines TRBV10-2 with TRBJ2-5; 8 positions match TRBD2. The better agreement between TRBJ2-7 and the DNA end casts doubt on the J call. CDR1 and CDR2 (germline): WSHSY, SAAADI. The CDR3 totals 13 residues. CDR3: CASRLAETYEQYF. The CDR3 nucleotides read TGCGCCAGCAGACTAGCGGAAACCTACGAGCAGTACTTC.

This clone has a single count. V and J are TRBV5-4 and TRBJ2-2; the match to TRBD2 covers 12 bases. From germline, CDR1 is SGHNT and CDR2 YYREEE (reference sequence). J gave up 8 bases and V 0 bases, and 11 bases lay outside the gene matches. This CDR3 contains 18 residues. The CDR3 reads CASSLVVKASGRGGELFF. The CDR3, as DNA: TGTGCCAGCAGCTTGGTGGTGAAAGCTAGCGGGAGGGGAGGGGAGCTGTTTTTT.

This chain joins TRBV7-2 and TRBJ1-2, with D perhaps matching TRBD1 (5 bases). Germline V gene data show CDR1 as SGHTA and CDR2 as FQGNSA. The CDR3 loop spans 16 amino acids. With 0 bases removed from V and 6 bases from J, the gap between germline ends came to 17 bases. The CDR3 protein is CASSLARPSSGNGYTF. The CDR3 DNA reads as TGTGCCAGCAGCTTAGCGCGGCCCTCCTCAGGGAATGGCTACACCTTC. The full variable domain, rest sourced from reference TRBV7-2 and TRBJ1-2, is GAGVSQSPSNKVTEKGKDVELRCDPISGHTALYWYRQSLGQGLEFLIYFQGNSAPDKSGLPSDRFSAERTGGSVSTLTIQRTQQEDSAVYLCASSLARPSSGNGYTFGSGTRLTVV.

The genes are TRBV10-3 and TRBJ1-4, with D unclear. CDR1 is ENHRY, CDR2 SYGVKD, per germline. The CDR3 is made up of 11 amino acids. The V and J ends lost 6 bases and 8 bases respectively, with 7 bases between them. In DNA form, the CDR3 reads TGTGCCATCAGCTTGGGCGAAAAACTGTTTTTT. It encodes CAISLGEKLFF.

V is TRBV7-2 and J is TRBJ2-1, with 9 bases that match TRBD2. Germline V gene sequence: CDR1 SGHTA, CDR2 FQGNSA. The junction had 2 bases not matched to a gene; V was cut back by 1 base and J by 1 base. This CDR3 contains 16 residues. The CDR3 sequence: CASSLDGLASYNEQFF. Here the CDR3 DNA reads TGTGCCAGCAGCTTAGACGGACTAGCGTCCTACAATGAGCAGTTCTTC.

The chain recombines TRBV5-6 with TRBJ2-7, with D tentatively TRBD2 (5 bases). CDR1 and CDR2 from the germline V gene are SGHDT and YYEEEE. This CDR3 region has 15 residues. The V end was cut by 3 bases, the J end by 7 bases, with 20 bases between. This CDR3 reads CASSSLGRFPGEQYF. In DNA form, the CDR3 reads TGTGCCAGCAGCTCCTTGGGCCGATTCCCGGGGGAGCAGTACTTC. Full variable domain (outside the CDR3, taken from reference TRBV5-6 and TRBJ2-7): DAGVTQSPTHLIKTRGQQVTLRCSPKSGHDTVSWYQQALGQGPQFIFQYYEEEERQRGNFPDRFSGHQFPNYSSELNVNALLLGDSALYLCASSSLGRFPGEQYFGPGTRLTVT.

The chain recombines TRBV11-1 with TRBJ1-3; D is unclear. Trimming shortened V by 0 bases and J by 0 bases, and 12 bases separated the two germline ends. Germline V gene data show CDR1 as SGHAT and CDR2 as FQDESV (reference sequence). CDR3 size: 17 residues. Here the CDR3 reads CASSLATTDLSGNTIYF. The DNA of the CDR3 is TGTGCCAGCAGCTTAGCGACTACAGACCTCTCTGGAAACACCATATATTTT.

The table lists this clone with a few counts. The chain has TRBV11-2 and TRBJ2-7; maybe TRBD2 (6 bases). CDR3 length equals 15 residues. Germline CDR1 is SGHAT and CDR2 is FQNNGV. With 5 bases removed from V and 2 bases from J, the gap between germline ends came to 16 bases. The CDR3 bases are TGTGCCAGCAGCCCCTTGGGACTTCCCACCTACGAGCAGTACTTC. It specifies CASSPLGLPTYEQYF. The full variable domain, rest sourced from reference TRBV11-2 and TRBJ2-7, is EAGVAQSPRYKIIEKRQSVAFWCNPISGHATLYWYQQILGQGPKLLIQFQNNGVVDDSQLPKDRFSAERLKGVDSTLKIQPAKLEDSAVYLCASSPLGLPTYEQYFGPGTRLTVT.